The present T cell receptor (beta chain) was sequenced within a study of quantifying T cell responses using KT2 cells. Study background: RNA was reverse transcribed with TCR alpha and beta constant-region primers. The T4 ligation step was estimated to exceed 8% efficiency under optimum conditions.

Overall study results and limits: KT2 sequence counts showed saturation when very many KT2 cells were spiked in.

By proportion, this clonotype is medium-sized (0.01 to 0.1%). What it binds is unknown. A range of KT2-to-PBMC ratios was made using fixed PBMC numbers. Each cDNA got a UMI-containing oligo ligated at its 3' end. The first PCR ran approximately 4 cycles with an equimolar RC1.1 and RC1.2 beta primer mix. MiXCR, run by TCRdb on the UMI-ligation and nested PCR reads, gives a single entry per CDR3 protein. In the table there are just under 50,000 distinct CDR3 sequences, 9.5% to 13% of which are singletons. Germline lookup yields CDR1 SQVTM and CDR2 ANQGSEA. The V and J ends lost 5 bases and 4 bases, in that order; junction bases with no gene match: 4. The CDR3 spans 13 residues.

This TCR was recovered from a human donor. The sequenced sample was PBMCs spiked with cells of the T cell clone KT2. This chain links TRBV29-1 with TRBJ1-5, with 8 bases lining up with TRBD1. The DNA for the CDR3 is TGCAGCGTTACAGGGGGGCAGAATCAGCCCCAGCATTTT. Translation gives CSVTGGQNQPQHF.